Listed below are T cell receptor beta chains from one sample, sequenced in a study of tumor-infiltrating lymphocytes in primary liver carcinoma. Each CDR3 protein gets one entry after TCRdb re-called the multiplex PCR reads with MiXCR. Here the sample spans around 170,000 distinct CDR3 sequences, around 60% being singletons. The sample taken for sequencing was peripheral blood. The receptors were sampled from a man between 35 and 55 years old with primary liver carcinoma and hepatitis B virus infection. CDR3s include the opening cysteine and the closing phenylalanine or tryptophan. Clone size is shown for a subset of rows, as once, few, many or a class of expanded clone.

.,TRBV6-6,CANSTRQGMGDEQYF
.,TRBV11-2,CASSLGGETSTDTQYF
.,TRBV6-6,CASSTWASGIGGNTQYF
few,TRBV5-5,CASSPDRANQPQHF
few,TRBV7-9,CASSRDSWEQYF
many,TRBV4-2,CASSQDLEGRAQYF
.,TRBV12-3/TRBV12-4,CASSPQSGRVYEQYF
once,TRBV6-1,CASSDSGTPRSYGYTF
.,TRBV6-1,CASSITGTGDGQPQHF
once,TRBV6-1,CASSEALTMNTEAFF
.,TRBV7-9,CASSLDGPRGSYNEQLF
.,TRBV29-1,CSAGGGALTQYF
.,TRBV6-2/TRBV6-3,CASSEPSGGTGKLFF
.,TRBV6-5,CASSSNEKLFF
few,TRBV29-1,CSVEDEVVNTEAFF
.,TRBV6-1,CASSERQDYEQYF
.,TRBV13,CASSFGTSGLQETQYF
.,TRBV6-2/TRBV6-3,CARSEQIGTRLNTGELFF
once,TRBV4-1,CASSQDLVLAVEPQHF
.,TRBV29-1,CSVEDSQGAYGKLFF
.,TRBV12-3/TRBV12-4,CASSSRGTTDTQYF
many,TRBV7-8,CASSLSRDWQNEKLFF
.,TRBV29-1,CSVYGQTSSYEQYF
.,TRBV10-3,CAISESTRQNTEAFF
.,TRBV11-2,CASSLGLARGWGNEQFF
few,TRBV10-3,CAIKGQSEDTDTQYF
.,TRBV12-3/TRBV12-4,CASCFRDRGFNEQFF
.,TRBV29-1,CSVKRMGQGSNEQYF
.,TRBV4-2,CASSQESGFGSYEQYF
few,TRBV6-1,CASSETRGFF
.,TRBV11-2,CTSSLAGVSNEQFF
.,TRBV6-2/TRBV6-3,CASSYYRTSDTQYF
many,TRBV11-3,CASSSLGTEAFF
.,TRBV11-2,CASSLAYPGAGGDYKQYF
few,TRBV6-6,CASKPGGANTGELFF
.,TRBV29-1,CSVESSVPNYGYTF
.,TRBV12-3/TRBV12-4,CASKTSIEETQYF
.,TRBV11-2,CDSSLEVLQETQYF
.,TRBV28,CASSLLDENQPQHF
.,TRBV30,CAWFFNYGYTF
many,TRBV11-2,CASSPSTSYNSPLHF
many,TRBV7-8,CASSSGLAGAEQFF
once,TRBV11-2,CASSLGGGSYYEQFF
.,TRBV11-2,CASSLGGCNEQFF
.,TRBV6-6,CASSYPPSWYF